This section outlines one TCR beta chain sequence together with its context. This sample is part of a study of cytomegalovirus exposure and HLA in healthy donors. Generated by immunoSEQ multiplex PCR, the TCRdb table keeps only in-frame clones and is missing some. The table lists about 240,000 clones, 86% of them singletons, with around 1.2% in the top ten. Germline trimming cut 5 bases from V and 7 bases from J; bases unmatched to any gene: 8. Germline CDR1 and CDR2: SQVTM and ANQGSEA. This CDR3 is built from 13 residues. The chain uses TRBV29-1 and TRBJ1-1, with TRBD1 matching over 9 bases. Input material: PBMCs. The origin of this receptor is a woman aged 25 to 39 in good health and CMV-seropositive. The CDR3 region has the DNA TGCAGCGTTTACAGGGGACAGGGTAATGAAGCTTTCTTT. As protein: CSVYRGQGNEAFF.